This entry concerns a single T cell receptor beta chain. Its antigen is not identified. The sample comes from a study of Graves' ophthalmopathy and Graves' hyperthyroidism. CDR3 regions of TCR beta were amplified from RNA transcripts. In the first round, RT-PCR was carried out with HTBI primers, and a multiplex PCR formed the second round. TCRdb redid the calling of the multiplex PCR reads with MiXCR, one entry per CDR3 protein. The table includes approximately 700,000 distinct CDR3 sequences, 35% to 50% detected once. The authors used Ficoll-Paque density gradient centrifugation to separate PBMCs. The input was 10 ml of fresh peripheral blood. Points from the study as a whole: Most thyroid-expanded clonotypes exceeding 0.001 frequency were also found in blood.

Trimming cost V 9 bases and J 6 bases, with 17 bases left between them. Germline V CDR1 and CDR2: SNHLY, FYNNEI. The CDR3 is 13 amino acids. Sequenced input: peripheral blood. This TCR derives from an adult man with Graves' ophthalmopathy. The chain recombines TRBV2 with TRBJ1-2; the D gene is possibly TRBD1 (6 bases). CDR3: CASRGEGGDGYTF. CDR3 coding DNA: TGTGCCAGTAGGGGAGAGGGGGGCGATGGCTACACCTTC.